Sequencing of this T cell receptor beta chain was carried out in a study of cytomegalovirus exposure and HLA in healthy donors (dated by TCRdb to the late 2010s). Study-wide context: In an earlier analysis of fewer than 750 of the donors, around 300 Gb of sequence data and roughly 100 million unique TCR beta sequences from roughly 180 million T cells were reported. Roughly 300 gigabases of sequencing data and around 85 million unique TCR sequences made up an early release that covered approximately 700 HLA-typed donors. All discovery cohort repertoires had been generated on a single sequencing platform. In addition to the first cohort of 666 subjects, a separate validation cohort of 130 or so different subjects was used. A later analysis re-analyzed previously published TCR beta repertoires from roughly 600 donors and added high-resolution HLA genotyping to study TCR occurrence patterns. HLA typing included class I and class II loci at four-digit resolution. Among over 350 genotyped donors of the cohort, an average of approximately 240,000 unique TCR beta nucleotide sequences were sequenced per donor, roughly a sixth of them non-productive. Because of strong linkage in the cohort, five DR-DQ haplotypes were treated as single units for association and clustering. To decide whether each TCR beta V gene segment behaved as functional or pseudogenic, an earlier analysis of some 540 of the donors relied on high-throughput TCR beta sequencing. In a later genetic analysis, genome-wide SNP genotypes for about 55% of the roughly 700 donors were used, and that subset was treated as a discovery cohort. The study used immunosequencing to profile the T cell repertoires of around 600 subjects and linked those repertoires to cytomegalovirus serostatus. To predict cytomegalovirus infection status, the study combined high-throughput TCR immunosequencing, statistical association of individual TCRs with disease status, and machine learning. The number of donors typed differed by locus, with roughly 620-630 for A, B, C, DRB1 and DQB1, roughly 520 for DQA1, about 610 for DPA1, and some 440 for DPB1. Rather than drawing on any new phenotypic data, the later analysis identified candidate immune exposures from TCR beta sequences and the way those sequences occurred across donors. The study aimed to test whether cataloging public T cell receptors could reveal signatures of past pathogen exposure. Among the roughly 400 genotyped donors, under 90% belonged to the genetic ancestry cluster associated with self-reported Caucasian donors. Donor age, sex, ethnicity and CMV serostatus were compiled alongside the repertoire data.

Library preparation used the immunoSEQ multiplex PCR assay. For the multiplex PCR, a mixture combining 60 forward primers for TCR Vbeta segments and 13 reverse primers for TCR Jbeta segments was used. A multiplex PCR assay on genomic DNA amplified the CDR3 region of rearranged TCR beta genes. The amplified TCR beta libraries were sequenced on the Illumina HiSeq System as 87-base-pair reads. The paper's data handling went like this. A later analysis tallied 75 million to 95 million unique TCR beta chains across the 666 repertoires, and around 10 million of those chains were shared by two or more donors. To remove PCR and sequencing errors, raw reads were error-corrected and collapsed into unique sequences using a nearest-neighbor algorithm that merged closely related sequences. CDR3 sequences were aligned to IMGT reference sequences to assign V, D and J gene segments. Each retained sequence needed at least a six-nucleotide match to both a V gene segment and a J gene segment. Rearrangements were classified as productive when the CDR3 lacked stop codons and remained in frame with V and J, and all other rearrangements were classified as non-productive. Following IMGT convention, CDR3 was defined as the stretch from the second conserved V-encoded cysteine to the conserved J-encoded phenylalanine. Sequences without an unambiguous match to a single V gene segment were excluded from the earlier analysis of several hundred of the donors. An earlier analysis of around 600 of the donors classified V segments as functional when productive rearrangements were above 56.7% and as segregating when the standard deviation between donors was above 5%. A statistical classification framework was built for diagnosing cytomegalovirus status from the catalog of TCR beta chain sequences. V and J gene assignment, in a later analysis, came from comparing TCR nucleotide sequences with IMGT/GENE-DB human TR gene sequences. The TCRdist pipeline was used in a later analysis to assign CDR3 sequences and most-parsimonious VDJ recombination scenarios. In a later analysis, each TCR beta chain was defined by its CDR3 amino acid sequence together with its V-gene family, and reads lacking a unique V-gene family were excluded. In a later analysis, 550 to 650 highly shared, low-generation-probability nucleotide sequences were removed to address suspected cross-contamination and a sequencing artifact. In a later analysis, a clonal expansion index was calculated for each public chain from normalized within-repertoire ranks of inferred template counts. In a later analysis, generation probabilities were computed with a VDJ recombination model fitted to out-of-frame rearrangements, and the resulting probabilities were checked against IGoR. In a later analysis, hypergeometric tests were used to score TCR-TCR, TCR-HLA and TCR-CMV co-occurrence, with a repertoire-size bias correction applied to TCR pairs. A later analysis estimated false discovery rates by permuting HLA or CMV assignments 20 times. In a later analysis, co-occurring TCRs were grouped using DBSCAN, and TCRdist sequence similarity was added for clustering within HLA-allele-positive subsets. Co-occurrence clustering excluded repertoires with fewer than 30,000 or more than 120,000 public chains, plus five with anomalous nucleotide sharing. Imported from immuneACCESS, the table was reduced by TCRdb to in-frame sequences with V and J called. These copies leave out some clones; in studies compared against another copy, an unresolved V gene accounts for under half, and the cause of the remainder is not known. V, J and clone size are taken as reported in that table, and D and trimming were inferred from the DNA itself. Recorded for this sample are 150,000 to 200,000 clones; about 79% of them occurred a single time. About 2.2% of the sample rests with the top ten.

The cohort comprised 670 or so healthy bone marrow donors. Cohort members were all nominally healthy when sampled, although unrecorded immune exposures were likely present. The donor was CMV seronegative and belonged to the group of 320 or so seronegative cohort members. A peripheral blood sample was provided by each donor, and peripheral blood mononuclear cells were used for TCR beta sequencing. Genomic DNA was extracted from the blood cell samples with the Qiagen DNeasy Blood Extraction Kit. This clone has just one count. The antigen this receptor binds is unknown. It has no much larger one-base neighbor in the sample; base qualities were not kept. The study at large found these results: A later analysis found that TCR association rates varied across HLA loci, with DRB1 alleles showing the most associated TCRs and HLA-C alleles the fewest. A later analysis associated about 16,000 TCR beta sequences with specific HLA alleles at a false discovery rate of 0.05. Correlated functional status among segregating V segments might reflect linkage disequilibrium, but an unknown experimental factor could not be ruled out. In a later analysis, HLA-associated TCR beta chains showed more clonal expansion and lower generation probabilities than non-associated chains that were equally common. Because counts were too low, seventeen rarely observed V segments, including chromosome 9 orphons, were left out of the earlier analysis of 587 of the donors. In both the original and validation cohorts, the classifier was reported to diagnose cytomegalovirus status with high specificity and sensitivity. In vitro tests confirmed that a few of the cytomegalovirus-associated TCR beta chains recognize cytomegalovirus antigens. Strong co-occurrence of HLA alleles, especially DR and DQ, made assigning TCR associations to individual alleles difficult. It was suggested by the authors that the approach could potentially be generalized to other disease states and immunological phenotypes. Sequencing depth was assumed to be roughly uniform across donors in the presence/absence analyses, though that assumption may not hold. In a later analysis, several top co-occurrence clusters were reported to appear linked to parvovirus B19, influenza, CMV and Epstein-Barr virus. The 87-base-pair reads could not distinguish some IMGT-functional V segments, including TRBV6-2 and TRBV6-3, so those segments were excluded. A total of roughly 160 TCR beta chains were listed by the study as associated with cytomegalovirus. Across donors, most TCR sequences were observed very rarely, whereas some public TCRs were present in many individuals. A later analysis found that most CMV-associated TCR beta chains appeared HLA-restricted, with HLA associations seemingly driven largely by CMV exposure. This cohort had only TCR beta chains sequenced, and the lack of alpha or paired-chain data limited which features could be detected. A later genetic analysis reported fewer N-insertions in productive TCRs among donors in an Asian-associated ancestry cluster than the roughly 690-donor mean. A cluster of highly shared sequence variants was judged likely to be a technical artifact of the sequencing pipeline. CMV serostatus was the only immune exposure information available for the cohort. HLA typing was unavailable for some donors at each locus, so association tests used only the typed subset. A further reported finding was that TCR beta sequences accurately predicted the HLA-A and HLA-B alleles for most subjects in the first cohort. An earlier analysis of some 590 of the donors showed that most TCR beta V segments appeared in productive rearrangements either about 87% or about 30% of the time, which broadly matched IMGT annotations. An association between a missense DCLRE1C variant and V-gene and J-gene trimming of TCR beta chains was found in a later genetic analysis and replicated in an independent cohort.

The CDR3 measures 15 amino acids from cysteine to phenylalanine. Solely the CDR3 DNA is kept, with 45 bases framed from the first base. The V end gives up 5 bases and the J end 6 bases, leaving 9 bases in the junction not matched to a gene. Per the germline V gene, SGHTA is the CDR1 and FQGNSA is the CDR2. The V and J segments used are TRBV7-2 and TRBJ2-7; a stretch of 11 junction bases matches TRBD2. The sample was PBMCs. This sequence originates from a woman in her forties or fifties in good health and CMV-seronegative. CDR3 reads: CASSPVTSGRGEQYF. The DNA sequence reads TGTGCCAGCAGCCCCGTAACTAGCGGGAGAGGCGAGCAGTACTTC.